Below, 28 T cell receptor beta chains from the same sample are listed, as sequenced in a study of blood T cell repertoires in COVID-19. Sequenced by immunoSEQ multiplex PCR; TCRdb stores in-frame clones only, minus some. This sample carries about 260,000 clones, about 87% of them seen once, and the ten largest clones take about 1.6%. The sequencing sample was made of peripheral blood. The receptors come from a woman between 35 and 50 years old who had recovered from COVID-19.

The CDR3 is CASSYNSPRDTQYF. For the CDR3, the DNA is TGTGCCAGCAGTTACAATTCCCCACGGGATACGCAGTATTTT. The V and J genes are TRBV6-5 and TRBJ2-3; D is undetermined. The CDR3 has 14 amino acids. Germline V gives CDR1 MNHEY, CDR2 SVGAGI. The V end lost 2 bases, the J end lost 6 bases, and 12 bases lay between the germline ends.

The chain has TRBV6-5 and TRBJ2-7; D might be TRBD2 (7 bases). The germline CDR1 and CDR2 sequences are MNHEY and SVGAGI. The V end was cut by 7 bases, the J end by 2 bases, with 18 bases between. The CDR3 is 15 amino acids. Written as DNA, the CDR3 is TGTGCCAGCAATCTTTGGGGGGGGGCCCCCTACGAGCAGTACTTC. Its translation is CASNLWGGAPYEQYF.

V and J are TRBV19 and TRBJ1-2, with D tentatively TRBD1 (5 bases). From germline, CDR1 is LNHDA and CDR2 SQIVND (reference sequence). V was shortened by 4 bases and J by 6 bases, with 6 bases between the two germline ends. This CDR3 spans 11 amino acids. The CDR3 spells CASSTGNGYTF. DNA for the CDR3: TGTGCCAGTAGTACAGGGAATGGCTACACCTTC. The complete variable domain, with remaining parts taken from reference TRBV19 and TRBJ1-2, reads DGGITQSPKYLFRKEGQNVTLSCEQNLNHDAMYWYRQDPGQGLRLIYYSQIVNDFQKGDIAEGYSVSREKKESFPLTVTSAQKNPTAFYLCASSTGNGYTFGSGTRLTVV.

The chain carries TRBV2 and TRBJ1-3; 12 nucleotides match TRBD1. Trimming took 10 bases from V and 4 from J; bases not matched to a gene: 17. The germline V gene has CDR1 SNHLY and CDR2 FYNNEI. There are 18 residues in the CDR3. CDR3 in amino acids: CATVGKVGQGAGGNTIYF. As DNA, the CDR3 is TGTGCCACCGTGGGAAAAGTGGGACAGGGGGCTGGAGGAAACACCATATATTTT.

This rearrangement joins TRBV9 to TRBJ2-1; a weak D match, TRBD2 (6 bases). Germline CDR1 SGDLS, CDR2 YYNGEE. The V and J ends lost 4 bases and 4 bases respectively, with 18 bases between them. CDR3 length equals 16 residues. CDR3 region: CASSTSRDSGYNEQFF. CDR3 DNA: TGTGCCAGCAGCACCTCCCGGGACTCGGGATACAATGAGCAGTTCTTC.

The V and J genes are TRBV3-1 (or the pseudogene TRBV3-2) and TRBJ1-1; D remains ambiguous. The CDR3 spans 11 residues. Trimming shortened V by 6 bases and J by 5 bases, and 7 bases separated the two germline ends. Germline-derived CDR1 and CDR2 are LGHDT and YNNKEL (reference sequence). CDR3 DNA: TGTGCCAGCAGGCGAGGGACTGAAGCTTTCTTT. It specifies CASRRGTEAFF.

This chain connects TRBV7-9 to TRBJ1-6, with D tentatively TRBD1 (6 bases). The germline CDR1 and CDR2 sequences are SEHNR and FQNEAQ (reference sequence). The CDR3 length is 16 residues. Trimming pared 7 bases from V and 9 bases from J, leaving 22 bases between. The CDR3 spells CASTLTGTPWGSPLHF. CDR3 bases: TGTGCCAGCACCCTCACAGGGACGCCCTGGGGTTCACCCCTCCACTTT.

CDR3 in amino acids: CASSSGQGTEAFF. CDR3 coding DNA: TGTGCCAGCAGTTCGGGACAGGGGACTGAAGCTTTCTTT. This rearrangement joins TRBV6-2 or TRBV6-3 to TRBJ1-1, with 10 nucleotides matching TRBD1. The CDR3 contains 13 residues. J lost 5 bases, V lost 4 bases, and 1 base had no gene match. Per the germline V gene, CDR1 is MNHEY and CDR2 is SVGEGT.

The rearrangement uses TRBV4-3 and TRBJ2-7, with 11 bases that match TRBD1. The CDR3 sequence is 19 residues long. With 4 bases clipped from V and 4 bases from J, the junction kept 18 bases outside the gene matches. Germline-derived CDR1 and CDR2 are LGHNA and YSLEER. The CDR3 DNA reads as TGCGCCAGCAGCCTCCTCACCGCCGTGGACAGGGGGCCGGGTTACGAGCAGTACTTC. Amino acids: CASSLLTAVDRGPGYEQYF.

V gene TRBV15 combines with J gene TRBJ1-1; D is ambiguous. In germline, CDR1 is LNHNV, CDR2 YYDKDF (reference sequence). Trimming took off 0 bases at V and 4 bases at J, with 6 bases between the two ends. The CDR3 sequence is 13 residues long. CDR3 coding DNA: TGTGCCACCAGCAGAGATTCGGTCACTGAAGCTTTCTTT. It codes for CATSRDSVTEAFF.

The chain has TRBV30 and TRBJ1-1; no firm D call. The V end was cut by 8 bases, the J end by 3 bases, with 22 bases between. The CDR3 is 15 residues long. Germline V gene sequence: CDR1 GTSNPN, CDR2 SVGIG (reference sequence). In nucleotides, the CDR3 is TGTGCCCCGAGCAGGTGGTATCGTCCAGACACTGAAGCTTTCTTT. It is translated as CAPSRWYRPDTEAFF. The variable domain in full, with the rest retrieved from reference TRBV30 and TRBJ1-1, is SQTIHQWPATLVQPVGSPLSLECTVEGTSNPNLYWYRQAAGRGLQLLFYSVGIGQISSEVPQNLSASRPQDRQFILSSKKLLLSDSGFYLCAPSRWYRPDTEAFFGQGTRLTVV.

The chain links TRBV30 to TRBJ2-6; D remains ambiguous. Trimming took 8 bases from V and 1 from J, leaving 9 bases between them. Germline V gives CDR1 GTSNPN, CDR2 SVGIG (reference sequence). The CDR3 is 13 residues long. The DNA of the CDR3 is TGTGCCCGGCGGCAGTCTGGGGCCAACGTCCTGACTTTC. Protein sequence: CARRQSGANVLTF.

V and J are TRBV10-3 and TRBJ2-7, with 7 bases identical to TRBD2. The ends lost 7 bases at V and 2 bases at J; junction bases unmatched: 11. Germline assignment: CDR1 ENHRY and CDR2 SYGVKD. The CDR3 sequence is 15 residues long. The CDR3 spells CAITSGEGRAYEQYF. DNA for the CDR3: TGTGCCATCACCTCTGGGGAGGGCAGGGCCTACGAGCAGTACTTC.

The chain recombines TRBV30 with TRBJ1-3; 9 nucleotides line up with TRBD1. The germline V gene encodes CDR1 GTSNPN and CDR2 SVGIG (reference sequence). The junction had 13 bases not matched to a gene; V was cut back by 4 bases and J by 0 bases. The CDR3 runs to 18 residues. The CDR3 bases are TGTGCCTGGACTCGGGACAGGGTCCCCTCTAGCTCTGGAAACACCATATATTTT. Translation gives CAWTRDRVPSSSGNTIYF.

V usage is TRBV11-3 and J usage is TRBJ2-1; 10 nucleotides match TRBD2. Germline trimming cut 5 bases from V and 4 bases from J; bases unmatched to any gene: 8. The germline V gene encodes CDR1 SGHNT and CDR2 YENEEA. This CDR3 has 16 amino acids. CDR3 in DNA: TGTGCCAGCAGCCCCCGCAGCGGGGGGGAGTACAATGAGCAGTTCTTC. Its protein is CASSPRSGGEYNEQFF.

This clone was seen a single time. The chain is built from TRBV7-2 and TRBJ1-1; possibly TRBD1 for D (5 bases). The V gene lost 5 bases and the J gene lost 5 bases, with 15 bases spanning the gap. Germline assignment: CDR1 SGHTA and CDR2 FQGNSA. The CDR3 has 14 residues. CDR3 amino acids: CASSLLRGVTEAFF. The CDR3 DNA sequence: TGTGCCAGCAGCCTCCTTAGGGGCGTTACTGAAGCTTTCTTT.

The J gene is TRBJ2-2, the V gene TRBV4-1; TRBD1 matches 10 bases. Germline CDR1 MGHRA, CDR2 YSYEKL. The J segment lost 3 bases and the V segment lost 7 bases, leaving 11 bases of the junction unmatched. The CDR3 loop spans 17 amino acids. The CDR3 DNA follows: TGCGCCAGCAACCCCAGGGTCGGACAGGGGGACACCGGGGAGCTGTTTTTT. This codes for CASNPRVGQGDTGELFF.

The chain uses TRBV18 and TRBJ1-1; D not certain. The CDR3 has 13 residues. Germline V gene data show CDR1 as KGHSH and CDR2 as LQKENI. V gave up 5 bases and J gave up 2 bases, with 9 bases separating them. The CDR3 bases are TGTGCCAGCTCATTACAGCTTAACACTGAAGCTTTCTTT. This encodes CASSLQLNTEAFF.

This chain uses TRBV30 with TRBJ1-2; TRBD1 matches at 10 bases. This CDR3 spans 14 amino acids. J was trimmed by 5 bases and V by 4 bases; bases with no gene match: 7. Germline V gives CDR1 GTSNPN, CDR2 SVGIG (reference sequence). The CDR3: CAWIGTGARYGYTF. DNA for the CDR3: TGTGCCTGGATTGGGACAGGGGCCCGGTATGGCTACACCTTC.

The chain employs TRBV5-4 and TRBJ2-3; 7 nucleotides line up with TRBD2. Germline V gene data show CDR1 as SGHNT and CDR2 as YYREEE (reference sequence). This CDR3 spans 16 amino acids. With V trimmed by 2 bases and J by 1 base, 7 bases remained unmatched. The CDR3 DNA is TGTGCCAGCAGCTTCGGGTCTAGCGGTGGCACAGATACGCAGTATTTT. This sequence encodes CASSFGSSGGTDTQYF.

In its sample, this clone was seen once. The V gene is TRBV5-1, the J gene TRBJ2-5, with 9 bases fitting TRBD1. Germline assignment: CDR1 SGHRS and CDR2 YFSETQ. This CDR3 has 15 amino acids. V shed 4 bases and J 4 bases; nucleotides not matched to a gene: 8. The CDR3 bases are TGCGCCAGCAGCAATGGCGGACAGGGGTCAGAGACCCAGTACTTC. Residues: CASSNGGQGSETQYF. Looking up the rest from reference TRBV5-1 and TRBJ2-5 gives the full variable domain: KAGVTQTPRYLIKTRGQQVTLSCSPISGHRSVSWYQQTPGQGLQFLFEYFSETQRNKGNFPGRFSGRQFSNSRSEMNVSTLELGDSALYLCASSNGGQGSETQYFGPGTRLLVL.

The chain is built from TRBV6-2 or TRBV6-3 and TRBJ2-7, with a weak D call TRBD2 (5 bases). CDR3 size: 15 residues. Germline CDR1 MNHEY, CDR2 SVGEGT. Trimming shortened V by 0 bases and J by 5 bases, and 14 bases separated the two germline ends. The CDR3 DNA reads TGTGCCAGCAGTTACTCGAGGGTATCGGTCCACGAGCAGTACTTC. As protein: CASSYSRVSVHEQYF.

The V gene is TRBV5-1, the J gene TRBJ2-7, with 13 nucleotides matching TRBD2. In germline, CDR1 is SGHRS, CDR2 YFSETQ. V was clipped by 4 bases and J by 7 bases; unmatched bases: 5. This CDR3 has 14 residues. The chain's CDR3 is CASSPGTSGEEQYF. In DNA, the CDR3 is TGCGCCAGCAGCCCGGGGACTAGCGGGGAGGAGCAGTACTTC. Combining the CDR3 with reference TRBV5-1 and TRBJ2-7 gives the whole variable domain KAGVTQTPRYLIKTRGQQVTLSCSPISGHRSVSWYQQTPGQGLQFLFEYFSETQRNKGNFPGRFSGRQFSNSRSEMNVSTLELGDSALYLCASSPGTSGEEQYFGPGTRLTVT.

This clone was seen only once. The chain recombines TRBV30 with TRBJ2-1, with TRBD2 matching 11 bases. Germline CDR1 is GTSNPN and CDR2 is SVGIG (reference sequence). The CDR3 runs to 12 residues. Trimming removed 1 base from V and 10 bases from J; junction bases left unmatched: 0. In DNA form, the CDR3 reads TGTGCCTGGAGTGGACTAGCGGGGGAGCAGTTCTTC. The encoded protein is CAWSGLAGEQFF.

The rearrangement links TRBV5-1 to TRBJ1-1; the match to TRBD1 covers 7 bases. CDR3 size: 13 residues. Germline CDR1 and CDR2: SGHRS and YFSETQ. V dropped 0 bases and J dropped 5; count of bases not matched to a gene: 1. The CDR3 spells CASSLETGTEAFF. DNA of the CDR3: TGCGCCAGCAGCTTGGAGACAGGGACTGAAGCTTTCTTT.

CDR3 protein: CASTRTGQEETQYF. DNA for the CDR3: TGTGCCAGTACTAGGACAGGGCAGGAAGAGACCCAGTACTTC. The chain joins TRBV19 to TRBJ2-5; 8 positions agree with TRBD1. This CDR3 comprises 14 residues. Germline V CDR1 and CDR2: LNHDA, SQIVND (reference sequence). Trimming at V came to 7 bases and at J to 3 bases, leaving 7 bases not matched to a gene.

As for this clone: The sample contains more than one DNA sequence encoding this CDR3. V usage is TRBV11-2 and J usage is TRBJ2-7, with 10 positions matching TRBD1. The CDR3 is 15 amino acids. V lost 1 base and J lost 5; bases outside the gene matches: 5. Germline CDR1 SGHAT, CDR2 FQNNGV. In DNA, the CDR3 is TGTGCCAGCAGCTTAGTCGGGACAGGGGTCCACGAGCAGTACTTC. It encodes CASSLVGTGVHEQYF. Full variable domain (outside the CDR3, taken from reference TRBV11-2 and TRBJ2-7): EAGVAQSPRYKIIEKRQSVAFWCNPISGHATLYWYQQILGQGPKLLIQFQNNGVVDDSQLPKDRFSAERLKGVDSTLKIQPAKLEDSAVYLCASSLVGTGVHEQYFGPGTRLTVT.

The genes are TRBV10-3 and TRBJ2-1; 9 bases line up with TRBD1. The CDR3 loop spans 15 amino acids. V trimming: 10 bases; J trimming: 7 bases; junction bases outside the gene matches: 14. The germline CDR1 and CDR2 sequences are ENHRY and SYGVKD. CDR3 nucleotides: TGTGCCACCTACACGGTGACAGGGGGTAAGAATGAGCAGTTCTTC. It translates to CATYTVTGGKNEQFF.